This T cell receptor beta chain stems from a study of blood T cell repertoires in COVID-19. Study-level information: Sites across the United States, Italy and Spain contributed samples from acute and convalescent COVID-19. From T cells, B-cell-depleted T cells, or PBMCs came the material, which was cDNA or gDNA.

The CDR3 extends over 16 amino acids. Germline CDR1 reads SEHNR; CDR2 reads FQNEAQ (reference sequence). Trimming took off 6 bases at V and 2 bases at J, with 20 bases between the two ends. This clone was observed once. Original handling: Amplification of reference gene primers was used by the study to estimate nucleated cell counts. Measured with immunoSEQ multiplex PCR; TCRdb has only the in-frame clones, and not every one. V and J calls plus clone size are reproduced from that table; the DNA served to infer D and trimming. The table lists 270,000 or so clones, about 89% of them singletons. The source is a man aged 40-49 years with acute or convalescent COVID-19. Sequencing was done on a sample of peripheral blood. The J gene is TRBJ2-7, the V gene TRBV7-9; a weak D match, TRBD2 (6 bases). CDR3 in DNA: TGTGCCAGCAGTCCCCCGCGGGGACGCCAGACCTACGAGCAGTACTTC. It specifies CASSPPRGRQTYEQYF.